The 21 T cell receptor beta chains below come from one sample, sequenced in a study of cytomegalovirus exposure and HLA in healthy donors. The PCR ran on 60 Vbeta and 13 Jbeta primers. The repertoire was sequenced with immunoSEQ multiplex PCR; TCRdb's copy has only in-frame clones and lacks some. Here the sample spans about 140,000 clones, roughly 83% being singletons. Source material: PBMCs. The receptors shown here come from a female donor in good health and CMV-seronegative.

This clone was recorded only once. The V gene is TRBV6-6, the J gene TRBJ1-5; 9 bases fit TRBD1. CDR1 and CDR2 from the germline V gene are MNHNY and SVGAGI (reference sequence). V trimming: 6 bases; J trimming: 1 base; junction bases outside the gene matches: 7. This CDR3 is 16 amino acids long. As DNA, the CDR3 is TGTGCCAGCAGCAGTGACAGGGGGAAAAGCAATCAGCCCCAGCATTTT. It is translated as CASSSDRGKSNQPQHF.

The chain combines TRBV7-2 with TRBJ1-2, with D maybe TRBD1 (6 bases). The CDR3 totals 16 residues. Germline V gives CDR1 SGHTA, CDR2 FQGNSA. V was trimmed by 4 bases and J by 4 bases, leaving 19 bases between them. CDR3 coding DNA: TGTGCCAGCAGCTCCCTGGGGCAGGGGATTTCCTATGGCTACACCTTC. It yields the protein CASSSLGQGISYGYTF.

V gene TRBV20-1 combines with J gene TRBJ1-2; D gene uncertain. There are 10 residues in the CDR3. In germline, CDR1 is DFQATT, CDR2 SNEGSKA (reference sequence). V was clipped by 6 bases and J by 4 bases, with 6 bases between them. CDR3 nucleotides: TGCAGTGCCGTCGGCTATGGCTACACCTTC. Translating gives CSAVGYGYTF.

The V gene is TRBV29-1, the J gene TRBJ2-7; 7 positions agree with TRBD2. V lost 6 bases and J lost 3; bases outside the gene matches: 5. The CDR3 length is 12 residues. CDR1 and CDR2 from the germline V gene are SQVTM and ANQGSEA. This CDR3 is CSVAGQLYEQYF. DNA of the CDR3: TGCAGCGTAGCGGGGCAGCTCTACGAGCAGTACTTC.

The CDR3 coding sequence is TGCGCCAGCAGCCGCCGGGACAACTCCTACGAGCAGTACTTC. Encoded protein: CASSRRDNSYEQYF. The J gene is TRBJ2-7, the V gene TRBV5-1; D perhaps matches TRBD1 (6 bases). Germline CDR1 reads SGHRS; CDR2 reads YFSETQ. The CDR3 loop spans 14 amino acids. V was cut by 4 bases and J by 0 bases, with 11 bases left in between.

In this sample, this clone turned up once. The V call is TRBV7-9, the J call TRBJ2-3; TRBD2 might be the D (6 bases). Germline CDR1 reads SEHNR; CDR2 reads FQNEAQ (reference sequence). V shed 6 bases and J shed 4 bases, with 14 bases lying between them. The CDR3 covers 14 residues. The CDR3: CASSRSGEADTQYF. The CDR3 coding sequence is TGTGCCAGCAGTAGGTCGGGAGAGGCAGATACGCAGTATTTT.

This chain uses TRBV19 with TRBJ2-2; 8 positions match TRBD2. V lost 7 bases to trimming and J lost 7 bases; unmatched junction nucleotides: 17. CDR1 and CDR2 from the germline V gene are LNHDA and SQIVND (reference sequence). CDR3 length equals 17 residues. CDR3 bases: TGTGCCAGTATGCTCTATCGGGGGACTAGTACTAGCGGGGAGCTGTTTTTT. Residues: CASMLYRGTSTSGELFF.

This clone was seen just once. The gene calls are TRBV4-3 and TRBJ1-1; no reliable D call. V gave up 0 bases and J gave up 7 bases, with 12 bases separating them. The germline gives CDR1 LGHNA, CDR2 YSLEER. CDR3 length equals 14 residues. CDR3 coding DNA: TGCGCCAGCAGCCAAGAAAGCGGAGGCTTTGAAGCTTTCTTT. Protein sequence: CASSQESGGFEAFF.

This clone has more than one count but fewer than ten. This sequence joins TRBV7-2 and TRBJ2-7, with 9 bases identical to TRBD2. The germline V gene has CDR1 SGHTA and CDR2 FQGNSA. With V trimmed by 11 bases and J by 4 bases, 6 bases remained unmatched. CDR3 length: 12 amino acids. CDR3 in amino acids: CAGSAGGYEQYF. CDR3 nucleotides: TGTGCCGGCTCAGCGGGGGGTTACGAGCAGTACTTC.

This chain uses TRBV5-1 with TRBJ1-1, with 7 nucleotides matching TRBD1. The length of the CDR3 is 15 residues. In germline, CDR1 is SGHRS, CDR2 YFSETQ. V trimming: 0 bases; J trimming: 3 bases; junction bases outside the gene matches: 5. This CDR3 is CASSLGTGVDTEAFF. DNA for the CDR3: TGCGCCAGCAGCTTGGGGACAGGCGTGGACACTGAAGCTTTCTTT.

The chain recombines TRBV4-3 with TRBJ2-5, with D perhaps matching TRBD2 (5 bases). Germline V gene data show CDR1 as LGHNA and CDR2 as YSLEER. V lost 4 bases to trimming and J lost 5 bases, with 17 bases between them. This CDR3 region has 15 residues. CDR3 nucleotides: TGCGCCAGCAGCCTCCTGGGGAGCGAGATGGAGACCCAGTACTTC. This translates into CASSLLGSEMETQYF.

The J gene is TRBJ2-5, the V gene TRBV27, with D tentatively TRBD1 (6 bases). The length of the CDR3 is 20 residues. The germline V gene has CDR1 MNHEY and CDR2 SMNVEV (reference sequence). V shed 10 bases and J shed 1 base, with 34 bases lying between them. The CDR3 is CAMQDTPGTFRELSQETQYF. The CDR3 nucleotides are TGTGCCATGCAAGACACCCCGGGGACATTCCGTGAACTTTCCCAAGAGACCCAGTACTTC.

About this clone itself: Other DNA sequences in this sample translate to the same CDR3. The genes are TRBV29-1 and TRBJ2-1; the D is unclear. The CDR3 length is 12 residues. Germline V lookup: CDR1 SQVTM, CDR2 ANQGSEA. Trimming pared 4 bases from V and 4 bases from J, leaving 8 bases between. The CDR3 DNA is TGCAGCGTTGTCTCAGGTTACAATGAGCAGTTCTTC. Amino acid sequence: CSVVSGYNEQFF.

The J gene is TRBJ1-2, the V gene TRBV27; 7 nucleotides line up with TRBD1. Germline V gives CDR1 MNHEY, CDR2 SMNVEV (reference sequence). The V gene end was trimmed by 5 bases and the J gene end by 8 bases; junction bases not matched to a gene: 2. The CDR3 loop spans 11 amino acids. The CDR3 DNA sequence: TGTGCCAGCAGTACAGGGGAAGGCTACACCTTC. Protein sequence: CASSTGEGYTF.

This clone was found many times. The chain carries TRBV5-1 and TRBJ2-7; TRBD1 agrees at 9 bases. The V gene's germline CDR1 is SGHRS and CDR2 YFSETQ. The CDR3 length is 15 residues. After removal of 1 base from V and 2 bases from J, the junction contained 4 bases not matched to a gene. The chain's CDR3 is CASSLQGQGTYEQYF. The CDR3 nucleotides read TGCGCCAGCAGCTTGCAGGGACAGGGAACCTACGAGCAGTACTTC.

The V gene is TRBV9, the J gene TRBJ1-2; D possibly corresponds to TRBD1 (6 bases). Germline V gene sequence: CDR1 SGDLS, CDR2 YYNGEE. The CDR3 runs 12 residues. Between the trimmed V and J ends, which lost 3 bases and 8 bases, there was a span of 11 bases. The CDR3 DNA reads TGTGCCAGCAGCGACAGGGTGAAGGGCTACACCTTC. It codes for CASSDRVKGYTF.

This chain links TRBV27 with TRBJ2-1; 7 bases map to TRBD2. This CDR3 spans 15 amino acids. Trimming at V came to 6 bases and at J to 3 bases, leaving 8 bases not matched to a gene. Germline values: CDR1 MNHEY, CDR2 SMNVEV (reference sequence). Here the CDR3 DNA reads TGTGCCAGCAGCGACCTGGGAGGGGTCTACAATGAGCAGTTCTTC. It codes for CASSDLGGVYNEQFF.

The table lists this clone with a count of one. This chain links TRBV28 with TRBJ1-1; possibly TRBD1 for D (6 bases). The CDR3 contains 14 residues. CDR1 MDHEN and CDR2 SYDVKM come from the germline V gene. The V gene lost 8 bases and the J gene lost 1 base, with 14 bases spanning the gap. The CDR3 protein is CASVVGGGNTEAFF. As DNA, the CDR3 is TGTGCCAGCGTCGTAGGGGGGGGGAACACTGAAGCTTTCTTT.

The V gene is TRBV5-1, the J gene TRBJ1-5; TRBD1 matches 8 bases. The CDR3 length is 15 residues. Looked up from germline, CDR1 is SGHRS and CDR2 is YFSETQ. With V trimmed by 3 bases and J by 0 bases, 2 bases remained unmatched. The CDR3 loop is CASSSTGASNQPQHF. In nucleotides, the CDR3 is TGCGCCAGCAGCTCGACAGGGGCTAGCAATCAGCCCCAGCATTTT.

V usage is TRBV5-1 and J usage is TRBJ2-5, with 8 bases fitting TRBD1. Trimming at V came to 0 bases and at J to 5 bases, leaving 6 bases not matched to a gene. The CDR3 extends over 15 amino acids. Germline V CDR1 and CDR2: SGHRS, YFSETQ. The CDR3 spells CASSLGRTGYETQYF. The CDR3 coding sequence is TGCGCCAGCAGCTTGGGGCGGACAGGGTACGAGACCCAGTACTTC.

The chain recombines TRBV15 with TRBJ1-2; 7 bases map to TRBD1. V was pared by 0 bases and J by 7 bases, with 11 bases of the junction left unmatched. The CDR3 totals 16 residues. Germline loops: CDR1 LNHNV, CDR2 YYDKDF (reference sequence). CDR3 in amino acids: CATSREPDREIRGYTF. CDR3 nucleotide sequence: TGTGCCACCAGCAGAGAACCCGACAGGGAAATACGTGGCTACACCTTC.